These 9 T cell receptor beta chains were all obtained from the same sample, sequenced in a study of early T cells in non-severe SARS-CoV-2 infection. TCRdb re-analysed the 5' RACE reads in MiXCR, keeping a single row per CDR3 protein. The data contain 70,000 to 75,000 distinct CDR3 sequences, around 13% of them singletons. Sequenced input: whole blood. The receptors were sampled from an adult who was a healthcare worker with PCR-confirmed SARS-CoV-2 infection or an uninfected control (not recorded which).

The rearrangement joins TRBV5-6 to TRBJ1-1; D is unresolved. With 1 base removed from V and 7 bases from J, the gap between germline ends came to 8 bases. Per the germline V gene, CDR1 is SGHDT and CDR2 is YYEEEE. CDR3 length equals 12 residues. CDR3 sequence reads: CASSLYQNEAFF. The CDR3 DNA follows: TGTGCCAGCAGCTTGTATCAGAATGAAGCTTTCTTT.

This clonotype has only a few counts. The CDR3 bases are TGTGCCAGCAGTTTCACAGGGTCGGGGACTGAAGCTTTCTTT. This codes for CASSFTGSGTEAFF. The chain joins TRBV12-3 or TRBV12-4 to TRBJ1-1; D is perhaps TRBD1 (6 bases). V lost 3 bases and J 5 bases, leaving 13 bases between the germline ends. This CDR3 region has 14 residues.

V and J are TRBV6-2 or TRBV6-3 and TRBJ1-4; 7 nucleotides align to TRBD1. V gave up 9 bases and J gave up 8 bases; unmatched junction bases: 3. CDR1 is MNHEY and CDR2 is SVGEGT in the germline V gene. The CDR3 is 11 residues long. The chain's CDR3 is CARTTGEKLFF. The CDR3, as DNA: TGTGCCAGGACGACAGGGGAAAAACTGTTTTTT.

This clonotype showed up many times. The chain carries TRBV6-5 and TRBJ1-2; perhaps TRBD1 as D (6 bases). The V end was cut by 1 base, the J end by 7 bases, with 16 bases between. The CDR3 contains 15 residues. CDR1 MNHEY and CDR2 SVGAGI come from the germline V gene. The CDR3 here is CASSYLTQGIGGYTF. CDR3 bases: TGTGCCAGCAGTTACTTGACCCAGGGGATAGGTGGCTACACCTTC.

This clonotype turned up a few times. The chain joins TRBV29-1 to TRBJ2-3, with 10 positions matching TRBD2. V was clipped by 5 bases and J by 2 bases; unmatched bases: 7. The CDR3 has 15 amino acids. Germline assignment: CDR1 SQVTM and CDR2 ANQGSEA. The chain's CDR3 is CSVSTSGTYTDTQYF. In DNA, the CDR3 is TGCAGCGTTTCAACTAGCGGGACATACACAGATACGCAGTATTTT.

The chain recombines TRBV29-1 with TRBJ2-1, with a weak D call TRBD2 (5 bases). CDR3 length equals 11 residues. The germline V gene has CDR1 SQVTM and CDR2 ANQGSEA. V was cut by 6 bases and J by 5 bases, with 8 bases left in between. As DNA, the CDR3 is TGCAGCGTGGACTGGCACAATGAGCAGTTCTTC. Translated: CSVDWHNEQFF.

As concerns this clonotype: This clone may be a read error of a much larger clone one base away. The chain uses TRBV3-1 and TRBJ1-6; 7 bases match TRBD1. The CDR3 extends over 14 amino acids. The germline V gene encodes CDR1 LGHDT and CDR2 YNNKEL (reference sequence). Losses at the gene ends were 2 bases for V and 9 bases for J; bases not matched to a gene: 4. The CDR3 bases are TGTGCCAGCAGCCAAACTAACAGGGGTTCACCCCTCCACTTT. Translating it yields CASSQTNRGSPLHF.

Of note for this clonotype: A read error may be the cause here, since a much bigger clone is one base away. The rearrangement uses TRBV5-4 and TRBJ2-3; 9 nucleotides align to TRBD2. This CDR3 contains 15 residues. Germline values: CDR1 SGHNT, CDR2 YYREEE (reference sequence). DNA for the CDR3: TGTGCCAGCAGCTTACTAGCGGGCCCCACAGATATGCAGTATTTT. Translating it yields CASSLLAGPTDMQYF.

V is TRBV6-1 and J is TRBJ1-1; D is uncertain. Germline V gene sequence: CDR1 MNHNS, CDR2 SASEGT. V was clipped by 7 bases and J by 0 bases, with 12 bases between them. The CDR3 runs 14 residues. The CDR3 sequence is CASTVTFMNTEAFF. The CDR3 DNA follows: TGTGCCAGCACCGTGACATTCATGAACACTGAAGCTTTCTTT.